This T cell receptor beta chain was identified during a study of blood T cell repertoires in COVID-19. TCRdb keeps only in-frame clones here, not all; method: immunoSEQ multiplex PCR. The sample has 300,000 or so clones, more than 75% seen once. Trimming cost V 7 bases and J 8 bases; bases outside gene matches: 6. This CDR3 is built from 13 residues. The receptor's source is a man in his sixties who had recovered from COVID-19. The rearrangement joins TRBV12-3 or TRBV12-4 to TRBJ2-1; 9 bases line up with TRBD1. The sequenced sample was PBMCs or T cells enriched from blood (not recorded which). For the CDR3, the DNA is TGTGCCAGCAACCCACAGGGGGCCGATGAGCAGTTCTTC. Amino acids: CASNPQGADEQFF.